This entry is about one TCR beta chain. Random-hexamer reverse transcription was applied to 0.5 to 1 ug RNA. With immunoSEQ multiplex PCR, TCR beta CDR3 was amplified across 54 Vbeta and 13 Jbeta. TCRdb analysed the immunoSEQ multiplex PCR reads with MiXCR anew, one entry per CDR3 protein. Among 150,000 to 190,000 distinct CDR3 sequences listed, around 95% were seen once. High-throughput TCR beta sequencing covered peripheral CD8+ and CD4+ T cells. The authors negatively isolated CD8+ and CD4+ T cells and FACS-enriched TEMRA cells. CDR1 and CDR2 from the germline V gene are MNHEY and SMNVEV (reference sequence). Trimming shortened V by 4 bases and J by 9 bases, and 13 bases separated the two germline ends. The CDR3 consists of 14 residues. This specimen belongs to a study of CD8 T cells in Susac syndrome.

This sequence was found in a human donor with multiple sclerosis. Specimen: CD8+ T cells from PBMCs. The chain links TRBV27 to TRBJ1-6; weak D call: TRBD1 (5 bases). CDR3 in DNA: TGTGCCAGCAGTTATGGGGGGAGGGCTTCACCCCTCCACTTT. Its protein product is CASSYGGRASPLHF.